The clone carrying this T cell receptor (beta chain) was seen only once. TCRdb's table, derived via immunoSEQ multiplex PCR, lists solely in-frame clones and lacks some. The sample carries over 200,000 clones, 88% recorded once. The data stem from a study of Ad26.COV2.S vaccination and SARS-CoV-2 variants. Germline values: CDR1 LNHDA, CDR2 SQIVND (reference sequence). The CDR3 contains 13 residues. V lost 4 bases, J lost 1 base, and 0 bases stayed unmatched. As for treatment: roughly 20 received Ad26.COV2.S at low or high dose, single or two shots; roughly five received placebo; per-sample allocation not given. All samples were drawn on day 63, counting from the first vaccine or placebo injection. A Boston adult aged 18-55 years was the donor.

The material sequenced was peripheral blood, taken in a trial of Ad26.COV2.S vaccine versus placebo. J is TRBJ2-5 and V is TRBV19, with 7 nucleotides matching TRBD1. The clonotype was recovered from a person aged 18 to 59 who received the Ad26.COV2.S COVID-19 vaccine or a placebo. CDR3 sequence (DNA): TGTGCCAGTAGTAGGACAGGCCAAGAGACCCAGTACTTC. This encodes CASSRTGQETQYF. Combining the CDR3 with reference TRBV19 and TRBJ2-5 gives the whole variable domain DGGITQSPKYLFRKEGQNVTLSCEQNLNHDAMYWYRQDPGQGLRLIYYSQIVNDFQKGDIAEGYSVSREKKESFPLTVTSAQKNPTAFYLCASSRTGQETQYFGPGTRLLVL.